What follows are 22 T cell receptor beta chains derived from one specimen sequenced in a study of cytomegalovirus exposure and HLA in healthy donors. Amplification used 60 Vbeta primers and 13 Jbeta primers. Clones were read by immunoSEQ multiplex PCR, and TCRdb kept only the in-frame ones, dropping some. The sample holds 65,000 to 85,000 clones, around four fifths seen once. Sequencing was done on a sample of PBMCs. Receptors originate from a man over 45 in good health and CMV-seropositive.

The rearrangement links TRBV25-1 to TRBJ1-5, with 10 bases that match TRBD1. V shed 6 bases, J shed 4 bases, and the junction held 6 bases outside the gene matches. CDR1 is MGHDK, CDR2 SYGVNS, per germline. This CDR3 region has 15 residues. In DNA form, the CDR3 reads TGTGCCAGCAGCGGCGGGACAGGGGCAAATCAGCCCCAGCATTTT. This translates into CASSGGTGANQPQHF.

The genes are TRBV4-1 and TRBJ1-1; no reliable D call. Germline CDR1 MGHRA, CDR2 YSYEKL. CDR3 size: 17 residues. V lost 2 bases, J lost 1 base, and 17 bases lay in between. The CDR3 nucleotides read TGCGCCAGCAGCCAAACTCGGGGTCTTGGGTGGAACACTGAAGCTTTCTTT. It codes for CASSQTRGLGWNTEAFF.

This clone was counted a few times. V is TRBV25-1 and J is TRBJ1-6; weak D call: TRBD1 (6 bases). Germline CDR1 MGHDK, CDR2 SYGVNS. The CDR3 has 17 residues. The V and J ends lost 1 base and 4 bases respectively, with 14 bases between them. CDR3 residues: CASSELWGGGYNSPLHF. The CDR3, as DNA: TGTGCCAGCAGTGAATTGTGGGGGGGCGGGTATAATTCACCCCTCCACTTT.

V gene TRBV27 combines with J gene TRBJ2-6, with 13 bases matching TRBD2. The trim removed 1 base at V and 0 bases at J, leaving 3 bases unmatched. This CDR3 is 19 amino acids long. The germline V gene encodes CDR1 MNHEY and CDR2 SMNVEV (reference sequence). In DNA form, the CDR3 reads TGTGCCAGCAGTTTATTAGGGACTAGCGGGATCTCTGGGGCCAACGTCCTGACTTTC. Residues: CASSLLGTSGISGANVLTF. The full variable domain, its missing parts supplied by reference TRBV27 and TRBJ2-6, is EAQVTQNPRYLITVTGKKLTVTCSQNMNHEYMSWYRQDPGLGLRQIYYSMNVEVTDKGDVPEGYKVSRKEKRNFPLILESPSPNQTSLYFCASSLLGTSGISGANVLTFGAGSRLTVL.

This clone was seen once. A read error may account for a junction end that differs from germline. V is TRBV7-9 and J is TRBJ2-3; 8 bases fit TRBD2. The CDR3 has 16 amino acids. Germline V gene data show CDR1 as SEHNR and CDR2 as FQNEAQ (reference sequence). The DNA of the CDR3 is TGTTCCAGCAGAGGCCTGGTAGCGGGGATCACAGATACGCAGTATTTT. Translating it yields CSSRGLVAGITDTQYF.

This clone has a handful of counts. The chain uses TRBV9 and TRBJ1-2; 8 nucleotides line up with TRBD1. This CDR3 has 13 amino acids. Germline values: CDR1 SGDLS, CDR2 YYNGEE. With V trimmed by 4 bases and J by 5 bases, 4 bases remained unmatched. The CDR3 is CASSSGQAYGYTF. As DNA, the CDR3 is TGTGCCAGCAGCTCGGGACAGGCATATGGCTACACCTTC.

This clone occurred a few times. The chain combines TRBV20-1 with TRBJ2-1, with TRBD2 as a possible D gene (5 bases). The CDR3 is 11 residues long. The V gene's germline CDR1 is DFQATT and CDR2 SNEGSKA (reference sequence). Trimming cost V 7 bases and J 3 bases, with 7 bases left between them. The CDR3 sequence: CSVAGYNEQFF. The CDR3 DNA reads as TGCAGTGTGGCGGGCTACAATGAGCAGTTCTTC.

This clone occurred once. The chain couples TRBV10-3 to TRBJ2-1; D is unclear. CDR3 length: 15 amino acids. Germline CDR1 is ENHRY and CDR2 is SYGVKD. The V end lost 3 bases, the J end lost 1 base, and 10 bases lay between the germline ends. CDR3 amino acids: CAISDQRVSYNEQFF. CDR3 DNA: TGTGCCATCAGTGATCAGCGAGTGTCCTACAATGAGCAGTTCTTC.

With respect to this clone: Germline is not matched at one junction end, which may reflect a read error. V usage is TRBV6-4 and J usage is TRBJ2-6; D possibly corresponds to TRBD1 (6 bases). Germline loops: CDR1 MRHNA, CDR2 SNTAGT. The CDR3 is 15 amino acids. The CDR3 coding sequence is TGTGCCAGCAGCGACCAGGGGTCAGGGGCCAACGGCCTGACTTTC. It encodes CASSDQGSGANGLTF.

The chain recombines TRBV14 with TRBJ2-1; 9 nucleotides align to TRBD2. Germline V CDR1 and CDR2: SGHDN, FVKESK. The CDR3 spans 15 residues. J lost 9 bases, V lost 1 base, and 7 bases had no gene match. CDR3 in DNA: TGTGCCAGCAGCCAAGGCCTAGCGGGATACGGTGAGCAGTTCTTC. Encoded protein: CASSQGLAGYGEQFF.

This chain connects TRBV19 to TRBJ1-4; tentatively, D is TRBD1 (6 bases). Trimming left V 5 bases short and J 11 bases short, with 18 bases between. This CDR3 comprises 14 residues. Germline V gives CDR1 LNHDA, CDR2 SQIVND (reference sequence). The CDR3 is CASSPTGSLKKLFF. The DNA of the CDR3 is TGTGCCAGTAGTCCGACAGGTTCCTTGAAGAAACTGTTTTTT.

V is TRBV6-6 and J is TRBJ2-7; D perhaps matches TRBD2 (7 bases). The CDR3 is 15 amino acids. Trimming took off 5 bases at V and 1 base at J, with 15 bases between the two ends. CDR1 is MNHNY and CDR2 is SVGAGI in the germline V gene (reference sequence). In DNA form, the CDR3 reads TGTGCCAGCAGTCTGACAGGTAGCGGGTCCTACGAGCAGTACTTC. Translating it yields CASSLTGSGSYEQYF.

The rearrangement uses TRBV5-4 and TRBJ2-1; TRBD2 might be the D (6 bases). V was trimmed by 0 bases and J by 2 bases, leaving 9 bases between them. Germline V lookup: CDR1 SGHNT, CDR2 YYREEE (reference sequence). The CDR3 is 15 residues long. The CDR3 DNA sequence: TGTGCCAGCAGCTTGGCGGGCGGGGCCTACAATGAGCAGTTCTTC. It codes for CASSLAGGAYNEQFF.

As for this clone: Germline and junction disagree at one end, which may indicate a read error. The chain has TRBV7-9 and TRBJ1-4; TRBD1 aligns across 9 bases. The CDR3 runs to 15 residues. Germline values: CDR1 SEHNR, CDR2 FQNEAQ (reference sequence). The CDR3 region has the DNA TGTTCCAGCAGCTTCTGGGACAGGGAAAATGAAAAACTGTTTTTT. Its translation: CSSSFWDRENEKLFF.

This chain links TRBV9 with TRBJ1-5; no clear D. This CDR3 region has 14 residues. Germline loops: CDR1 SGDLS, CDR2 YYNGEE. Trimming left V 4 bases short and J 5 bases short, with 13 bases between. The CDR3 region has the DNA TGTGCCAGCAGCTTCGGAGGGAGCGATCAGCCCCAGCATTTT. It yields the protein CASSFGGSDQPQHF.

V gene TRBV5-4 combines with J gene TRBJ2-7; 7 nucleotides match TRBD1. Trimming cost V 3 bases and J 1 base; bases outside gene matches: 7. This CDR3 has 15 residues. Looked up from germline, CDR1 is SGHNT and CDR2 is YYREEE (reference sequence). In DNA form, the CDR3 reads TGTGCCAGCAGCTCAGGCGCGGACAGGTCCTACGAGCAGTACTTC. This codes for CASSSGADRSYEQYF.

The chain carries TRBV19 and TRBJ2-1, with 8 bases identical to TRBD1. From germline, CDR1 is LNHDA and CDR2 SQIVND (reference sequence). The CDR3 runs 16 residues. V was clipped by 4 bases and J by 2 bases; unmatched bases: 7. The CDR3 spells CASSTWTGTPYNEQFF. CDR3 nucleotide sequence: TGTGCCAGTAGTACCTGGACAGGGACCCCCTACAATGAGCAGTTCTTC. The full variable domain, completed using reference TRBV19 and TRBJ2-1, is DGGITQSPKYLFRKEGQNVTLSCEQNLNHDAMYWYRQDPGQGLRLIYYSQIVNDFQKGDIAEGYSVSREKKESFPLTVTSAQKNPTAFYLCASSTWTGTPYNEQFFGPGTRLTVL.

The rearrangement joins TRBV30 to TRBJ1-6, with 9 bases identical to TRBD1. The CDR3 length is 14 residues. CDR1 and CDR2 (germline): GTSNPN, SVGIG (reference sequence). V was clipped by 2 bases and J by 10 bases; unmatched bases: 6. Written as DNA, the CDR3 is TGTGCCTGGAGTACGGGACAGGGTGACTCACCCCTCCACTTT. Translation gives CAWSTGQGDSPLHF. The whole variable domain, remainder taken from reference TRBV30 and TRBJ1-6, is SQTIHQWPATLVQPVGSPLSLECTVEGTSNPNLYWYRQAAGRGLQLLFYSVGIGQISSEVPQNLSASRPQDRQFILSSKKLLLSDSGFYLCAWSTGQGDSPLHFGNGTRLTVT.

This chain uses TRBV19 with TRBJ2-1; a weak D match, TRBD1 (6 bases). Germline-derived CDR1 and CDR2 are LNHDA and SQIVND (reference sequence). V was trimmed by 2 bases and J by 5 bases, leaving 10 bases between them. The CDR3 runs 14 residues. The CDR3 region is CASSIRQANNEQFF. The CDR3 region has the DNA TGTGCCAGTAGTATAAGACAGGCTAACAATGAGCAGTTCTTC.

J is TRBJ2-3 and V is TRBV2, with TRBD2 as a possible D gene (5 bases). The CDR3 loop spans 13 amino acids. Germline V gives CDR1 SNHLY, CDR2 FYNNEI. V lost 8 bases to trimming and J lost 4 bases, with 13 bases between them. CDR3 residues: CASDYNRADTQYF. The CDR3, as DNA: TGTGCCAGCGACTATAACCGGGCAGATACGCAGTATTTT.

The V and J genes are TRBV7-3 and TRBJ1-1; TRBD1 is a possible D gene (5 bases). In germline, CDR1 is SGHTA, CDR2 FQGTGA. This CDR3 contains 13 residues. V was clipped by 5 bases and J by 1 base, with 8 bases between them. This chain's CDR3 is CASSGDRNTEAFF. The CDR3 DNA reads as TGTGCCAGCAGCGGCGACAGGAACACTGAAGCTTTCTTT. Complete variable domain (other parts from reference TRBV7-3 and TRBJ1-1): GAGVSQTPSNKVTEKGKYVELRCDPISGHTALYWYRQSLGQGPEFLIYFQGTGAADDSGLPNDRFFAVRPEGSVSTLKIQRTERGDSAVYLCASSGDRNTEAFFGQGTRLTVV.

The chain couples TRBV30 to TRBJ2-1; 8 nucleotides align to TRBD2. Germline values: CDR1 GTSNPN, CDR2 SVGIG (reference sequence). This CDR3 is 16 amino acids long. V was clipped by 4 bases and J by 5 bases; unmatched bases: 13. This CDR3 is CAWKSQRELFDNEQFF. The CDR3 nucleotides are TGTGCCTGGAAAAGCCAGCGGGAGTTATTCGACAATGAGCAGTTCTTC.